The clone carrying this TCR beta chain was counted between two and nine times. Its antigen is unknown. The data originate from a study of T cell repertoires in cytomegalovirus infection. For the study at large: Through public TCR beta signatures, both CMV infection and matching HLA type were indicated. Whole-study results and caveats: Clonotypes of TCR beta that were HLA-C-restricted and CMV-specific dominated the ex vivo response. Identification of carriers of CMV plus the relevant HLA was performed using cumulative public TCR beta family frequency.

TCRdb passed the reads through MiXCR, listing each CDR3 protein once. This table has approximately 750,000 distinct CDR3 sequences, approximately 40% appearing once. The CDR3 contains 15 residues. After removal of 5 bases from V and 4 bases from J, the junction contained 5 bases not matched to a gene. Germline lookup yields CDR1 SGHVS and CDR2 FNYEAQ. This receptor was taken from a human donor in good health (CMV status not recorded). Some clones in this sample may be carry-over from other donors' samples. The sample consisted of PBMCs. This chain connects TRBV7-6 to TRBJ2-7; 13 nucleotides agree with TRBD2. The CDR3 DNA is TGTGCCAGCAGCCCTAGACTAGCGGGAGGTTACGAGCAGTACTTC. Translation gives CASSPRLAGGYEQYF.